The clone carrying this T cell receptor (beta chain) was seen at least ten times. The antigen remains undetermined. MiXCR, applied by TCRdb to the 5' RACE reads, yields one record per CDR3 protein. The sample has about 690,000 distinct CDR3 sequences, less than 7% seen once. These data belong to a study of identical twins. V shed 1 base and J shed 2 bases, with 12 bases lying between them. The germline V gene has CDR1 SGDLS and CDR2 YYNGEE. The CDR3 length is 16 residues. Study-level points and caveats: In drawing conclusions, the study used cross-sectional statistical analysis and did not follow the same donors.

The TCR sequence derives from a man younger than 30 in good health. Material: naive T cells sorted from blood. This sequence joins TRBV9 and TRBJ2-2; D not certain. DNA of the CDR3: TGTGCCAGCAGCGTAAGTGGGATCACAAACACCGGGGAGCTGTTTTTT. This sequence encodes CASSVSGITNTGELFF. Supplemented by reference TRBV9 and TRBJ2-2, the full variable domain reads DSGVTQTPKHLITATGQRVTLRCSPRSGDLSVYWYQQSLDQGLQFLIQYYNGEERAKGNILERFSAQQFPDLHSELNLSSLELGDSALYFCASSVSGITNTGELFFGEGSRLTVL.